This T cell receptor beta chain appears in the sequencing data of a study of T cells in Graves' hyperthyroidism and ophthalmopathy. Turning to the study itself: Peripheral blood was obtained at initial diagnosis, preceding any treatment. Notes on the study in general: Ophthalmopathy was model-predicted a median 6.5 months pre-onset. Separation of ophthalmopathy from stable hyperthyroidism was achieved by a 13 V-J model.

Authors of the study amplified TCR beta CDR3 regions from RNA transcripts. First-round RT-PCR with HTBI primers amplified the TCR CDR3 region. TCRdb reanalysed the multiplex PCR reads using MiXCR and keeps one entry per CDR3 protein. The sample has hundreds of thousands of distinct CDR3 sequences, more than 20% seen once; the top ten hold around a third. Individuals with ophthalmopathy presented a Clinical Activity Score of at least 3, a NOSPECS grade of at least 4 and a duration under 3 months. Trimming took off 4 bases at V and 6 bases at J, with 16 bases between the two ends. This CDR3 spans 15 amino acids. CDR1 and CDR2 from the germline V gene are LGHDT and YNNKEL (reference sequence). As to this clonotype: Its antigen is undetermined.

This chain joins TRBV3-1 and TRBJ1-5; a weak D match, TRBD1 (5 bases). The sequenced sample consisted of blood. This clonotype was obtained from a man aged 30 to 39 with Graves' ophthalmopathy. For the CDR3, the DNA is TGTGCCAGCAGCCCCCGGGCAGGGAGGACTCAGCCCCAGCATTTT. Translation: CASSPRAGRTQPQHF.